This T cell receptor (beta chain) emerged from a study of blood T cell repertoires in COVID-19. Study overall: The study drew acute and convalescent COVID-19 samples from the United States, Italy and Spain. T cells, B-cell-depleted T cells, or PBMCs supplied cDNA or gDNA.

This CDR3 is built from 17 residues. J was trimmed by 3 bases and V by 0 bases; bases with no gene match: 5. Per the germline V gene, CDR1 is SGHAT and CDR2 is FQNNGV. Original data processing: Scientists estimated how many nucleated cells there were by amplifying reference gene primers. Clones were sequenced by immunoSEQ multiplex PCR, and TCRdb holds only the in-frame ones, with some missing. That table supplies the V and J calls and clone size; D and trimming were determined from the DNA. The sample shows some 120,000 clones, 86% of them seen only once. This chain uses TRBV11-2 with TRBJ2-7; TRBD2 aligns across 13 bases. This TCR came from a human donor in a cohort sampled during active COVID-19. Sequenced input: peripheral blood. CDR3 in DNA: TGTGCCAGCAGCTTAGACCACCGGACTAGCGGGAGCTACGAGCAGTACTTC. This encodes CASSLDHRTSGSYEQYF.